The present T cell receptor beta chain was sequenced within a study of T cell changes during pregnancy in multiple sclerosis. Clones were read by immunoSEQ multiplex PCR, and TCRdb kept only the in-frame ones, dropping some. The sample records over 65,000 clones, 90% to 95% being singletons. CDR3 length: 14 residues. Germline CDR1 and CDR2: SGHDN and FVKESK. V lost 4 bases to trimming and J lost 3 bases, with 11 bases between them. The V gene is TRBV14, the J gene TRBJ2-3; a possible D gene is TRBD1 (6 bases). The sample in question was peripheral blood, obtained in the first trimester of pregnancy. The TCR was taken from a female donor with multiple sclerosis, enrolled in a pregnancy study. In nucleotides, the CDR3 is TGTGCCAGCAGCCCCGACAGGAATACAGATACGCAGTATTTT. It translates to CASSPDRNTDTQYF.